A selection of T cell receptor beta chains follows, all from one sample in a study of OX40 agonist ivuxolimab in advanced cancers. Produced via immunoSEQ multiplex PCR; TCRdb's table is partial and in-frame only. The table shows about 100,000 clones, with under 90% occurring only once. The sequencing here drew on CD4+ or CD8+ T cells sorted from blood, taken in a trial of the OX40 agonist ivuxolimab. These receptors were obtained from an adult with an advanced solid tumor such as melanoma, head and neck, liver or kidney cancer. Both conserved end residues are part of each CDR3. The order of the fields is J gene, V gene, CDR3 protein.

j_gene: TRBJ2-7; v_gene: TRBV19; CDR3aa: CASSIPGTGPYEQYF
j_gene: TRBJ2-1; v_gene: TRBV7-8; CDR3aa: CASGSGGTYNEQFF
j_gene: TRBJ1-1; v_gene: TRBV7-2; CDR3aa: CASSLIGGNTEAFF
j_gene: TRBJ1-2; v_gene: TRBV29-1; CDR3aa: CSVGQTLFDYTF
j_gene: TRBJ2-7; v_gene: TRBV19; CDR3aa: CASSPRTSKAGNEQYF
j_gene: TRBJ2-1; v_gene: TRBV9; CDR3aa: CASSGNLAGSSYNEQFF
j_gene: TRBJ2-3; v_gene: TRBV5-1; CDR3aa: CASSLVGGSDTQYF
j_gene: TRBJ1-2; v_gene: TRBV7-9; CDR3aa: CASSRTVPGYTF
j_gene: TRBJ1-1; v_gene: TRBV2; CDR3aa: CASSGGPNEAFF
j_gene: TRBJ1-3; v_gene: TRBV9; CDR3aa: CASSVGAAQLSGNTIYF
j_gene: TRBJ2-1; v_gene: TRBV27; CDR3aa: CASTQGAGEQFF
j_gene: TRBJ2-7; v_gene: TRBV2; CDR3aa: CASIRGRDLPDEQYF
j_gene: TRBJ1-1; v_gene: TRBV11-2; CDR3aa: CASSLGGLKGRTEAFF
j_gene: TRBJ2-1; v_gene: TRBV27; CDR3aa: CASSLSGVSGRDYYNEQFF
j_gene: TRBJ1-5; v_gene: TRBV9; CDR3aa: CASSVEGLSNQPQHF
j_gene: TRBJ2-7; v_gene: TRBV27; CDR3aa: CASSLWPRGYEQYF
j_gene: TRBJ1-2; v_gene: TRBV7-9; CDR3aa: CASSLITGVGGYTF
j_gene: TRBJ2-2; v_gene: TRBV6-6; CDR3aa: CASSTANTGELFF
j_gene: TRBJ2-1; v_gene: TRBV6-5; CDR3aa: CASSYSASGANEQFF
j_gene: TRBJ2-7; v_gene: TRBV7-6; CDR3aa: CASSRLADGLDEQYF
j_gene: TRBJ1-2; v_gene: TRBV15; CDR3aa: CATSKTRDSNYGYTF
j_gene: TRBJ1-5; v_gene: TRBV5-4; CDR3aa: CASSRSTDSNQPQHF
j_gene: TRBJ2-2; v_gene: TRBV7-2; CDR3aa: CASGLQRTNTGELFF
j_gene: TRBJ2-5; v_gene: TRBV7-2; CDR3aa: CASSLSRTGARETQYF
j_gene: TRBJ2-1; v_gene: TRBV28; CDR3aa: CASSFRGPYNEQFF
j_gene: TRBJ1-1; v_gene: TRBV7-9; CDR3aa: CASSLVQGGTEAFF